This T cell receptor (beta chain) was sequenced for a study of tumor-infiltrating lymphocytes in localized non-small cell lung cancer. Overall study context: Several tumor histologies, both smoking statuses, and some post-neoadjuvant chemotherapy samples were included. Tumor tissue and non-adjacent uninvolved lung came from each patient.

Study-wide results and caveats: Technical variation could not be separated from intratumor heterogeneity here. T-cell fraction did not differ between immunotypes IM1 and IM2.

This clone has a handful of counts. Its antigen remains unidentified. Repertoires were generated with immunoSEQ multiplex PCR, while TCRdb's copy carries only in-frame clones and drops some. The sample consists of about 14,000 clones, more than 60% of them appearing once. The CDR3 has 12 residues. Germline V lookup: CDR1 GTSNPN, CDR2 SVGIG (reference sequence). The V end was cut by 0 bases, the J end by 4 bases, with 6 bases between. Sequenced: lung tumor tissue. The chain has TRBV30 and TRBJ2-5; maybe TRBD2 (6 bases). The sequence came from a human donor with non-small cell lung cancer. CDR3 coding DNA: TGTGCCTGGAGTGTGGGGGGAGAGACCCAGTACTTC. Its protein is CAWSVGGETQYF.